This T cell receptor beta chain was sequenced during a study of CD8 T cells in ankylosing spondylitis. Ten or more counts support this clonotype. The target antigen is unknown. Preparation of TCR beta libraries was done by quantitative 5'-RACE with molecular barcodes. TCRdb reprocessed the 5' RACE reads with MiXCR, giving one entry per CDR3 protein. The top ten hold 3.5% of the sample, which has roughly 490,000 distinct CDR3 sequences, about 5.4% seen once. Study-wide results and limits: As for the disease-linked clones, they showed a CD8+ phenotype and occurred at relatively low frequencies in peripheral blood. Some motif variants had been reported before (in reactive arthritis synovial fluid and blood). Ankylosing spondylitis blood seemed to carry a telltale TCR beta motif made of under 10 highly homologous variants.

The V and J ends lost 3 bases and 10 bases respectively, with 13 bases between them. The CDR3 is 13 amino acids. CDR1 is SGHTA, CDR2 FQGTGA, per germline. Sequenced sample: blood, either unsorted or a sorted T cell fraction (not recorded which). The chain carries TRBV7-3 and TRBJ2-1, with TRBD1 as a possible D gene (5 bases). This receptor was identified in a male donor with ankylosing spondylitis. Written as DNA, the CDR3 is TGTGCCAGCAGCTTTCGAAGGGGTGAAGAGCAGTTCTTC. Translated: CASSFRRGEEQFF.